This TCR beta chain was sequenced in a study of blood T cell repertoires in COVID-19 (dated by TCRdb to 2019 to 2021). About the full investigation: Collaborator samples came from the United States, Italy and Spain and covered acute and convalescent phases of COVID-19. Samples were obtained from the ongoing ImmuneRACE study (first 160 participants) and from about 1,300 subjects provided by 6 global collaborators. The dataset comprised deeply sampled blood TCRbeta repertoires from subjects exposed to, actively infected with, or recovered from COVID-19. A de-identified subject ID, COVID-19 status, age in years and sex were almost always included in the sample metadata. The prospective study material was composed of cDNA or gDNA derived from T cells, B-cell-depleted T cells, or PBMCs. The repertoires were released in a freely available public database meant as a resource for research on the immune response to SARS-CoV-2. Where available, HLA class I and class II types were obtained from metadata supplied by the sample provider rather than from assay-based typing. What the research found in general, with its limitations: The amount of clinical and demographic metadata varied by source and participant and was provided uncurated.

Enrolling through a virtual design, the prospective study's participants ranged in age from roughly 18 to 90 years and lived across roughly 23 United States geographic areas. In the prospective study, cohorts were assigned on the basis of participant-reported clinical history obtained from a screening survey and a study questionnaire. ImmuneRACE Cohort 3 recovered participants were defined by two consecutive negative NP/OP PCR tests, healthcare professional clearance, or symptom resolution. Mobile phlebotomists in the prospective study collected whole blood, serum and a nasopharyngeal or oropharyngeal swab from every participant. Participants in the prospective study had the option to provide additional blood draws and questionnaires over a roughly 2-month period. Prospective study blood samples were shipped either frozen or at room temperature before DNA extraction. Looking up the germline V gene yields CDR1 MNHEY and CDR2 SVGEGT. The CDR3 covers 16 residues, taking in both the cysteine and the phenylalanine. Only the CDR3 region is kept as DNA, spanning 48 bases read in frame from base 1. For this chain, trimming is 5 bases at the V end and 5 bases at the J end, and the number of junction bases without a gene match is 10.

TCRbeta CDR3 regions were amplified from genomic DNA using the immunoSEQ Assay, a bias-controlled multiplex PCR. In the original analysis: Within the assay, amplification of reference gene primers was used to estimate how many nucleated cells each sample contained. To quantify the absolute abundance of each unique TCRbeta CDR3 rearrangement, sequence reads were collapsed and filtered. For each sample, productive Simpson clonality was calculated as the square root of Simpson's diversity index across productive rearrangements. In TCRdb, the immuneACCESS table is reduced to in-frame sequences with V and J assigned. These tables do not hold every clone; where another copy was compared, an unresolved V gene accounts for under half, and the others remain unexplained. Clone size and V and J calls were adopted from that table, with D and trimming inferred from the DNA. The sample table lists 250,000 to 300,000 clones, around 90% of them with a count of one. The ten largest clones capture around 1.7% of the sample.

There are a few counts of this clone. The antigen this receptor binds is unknown. Qualities for individual bases were not recorded, and no much larger clone is one base off. The origin of this receptor is a middle-aged woman who had recovered from COVID-19. The specimen was PBMCs or T cells enriched from blood (not recorded which). Recombination joined TRBV6-2 or TRBV6-3 with TRBJ2-1, with 9 bases matching TRBD2. CDR3 reads: CASSPSLAGQDNEQFF. Here is the DNA: TGTGCCAGCAGTCCATCTCTAGCGGGGCAAGACAATGAGCAGTTCTTC.